The 20 T cell receptor beta chains below come from one sample, sequenced in a study of CD8 T cells in ankylosing spondylitis. MiXCR was run by TCRdb on the 5' RACE reads, yielding one entry per CDR3 protein. The table includes about 160,000 distinct CDR3 sequences, about 17% detected once. The sample was blood, either unsorted or a sorted T cell fraction (not recorded which). These receptors were collected from a male donor with ankylosing spondylitis or in good health (not recorded which).

The chain is built from TRBV28 and TRBJ1-5; D is uncertain. This CDR3 is 14 amino acids long. The V gene's germline CDR1 is MDHEN and CDR2 SYDVKM. Deletions cut 6 bases from V and 7 bases from J, with 16 bases between. CDR3 DNA sequence: TGTGCCAGCAGACTCCGGGAACCCCACCAGCCCCAGCATTTT. Amino acids: CASRLREPHQPQHF. Using reference TRBV28 and TRBJ1-5 for the parts outside the CDR3, the full variable domain is DVKVTQSSRYLVKRTGEKVFLECVQDMDHENMFWYRQDPGLGLRLIYFSYDVKMKEKGDIPEGYSVSREKKERFSLILESASTNQTSMYLCASRLREPHQPQHFGDGTRLSIL.

The genes are TRBV5-5 and TRBJ2-2; tentatively, D is TRBD2 (5 bases). Trimming cost V 5 bases and J 1 base, with 12 bases left between them. Germline V gives CDR1 SGHKS, CDR2 YYEKEE (reference sequence). This CDR3 has 15 amino acids. The CDR3 coding sequence is TGTGCCAGCAGGACCGGACTGGAGAACACCGGGGAGCTGTTTTTT. This codes for CASRTGLENTGELFF.

Turning to this clonotype: Since a much larger clone is just one base distant, this may be a read error. The chain is built from TRBV20-1 and TRBJ2-3, with 9 positions matching TRBD2. Germline values: CDR1 DFQATT, CDR2 SNEGSKA (reference sequence). CDR3 length: 15 residues. This chain's CDR3 is CSTSLTSGATDAQYF. DNA of the CDR3: TGCAGTACATCCCTGACTAGCGGCGCCACAGATGCGCAGTATTTT.

The genes are TRBV5-1 and TRBJ2-5, with D uncertain. Trimming took off 4 bases at V and 5 bases at J, with 12 bases between the two ends. Germline V gene lookup returns CDR1 SGHRS and CDR2 YFSETQ. This CDR3 is built from 13 residues. Here the CDR3 DNA reads TGCGCCAGCAGCCCGAATGTGCAGGAGACCCAGTACTTC. This codes for CASSPNVQETQYF. The complete variable domain, with remaining parts taken from reference TRBV5-1 and TRBJ2-5, reads KAGVTQTPRYLIKTRGQQVTLSCSPISGHRSVSWYQQTPGQGLQFLFEYFSETQRNKGNFPGRFSGRQFSNSRSEMNVSTLELGDSALYLCASSPNVQETQYFGPGTRLLVL.

This clonotype occurred many times. This chain uses TRBV7-8 with TRBJ2-2; no clear D. V was trimmed by 5 bases and J by 2 bases, leaving 15 bases between them. Per the germline V gene, CDR1 is SGHVS and CDR2 is FQNEAQ. This CDR3 region has 16 residues. In DNA form, the CDR3 reads TGTGCCAGCAGCCCGACATCCCGAGCAAACACCGGGGAGCTGTTTTTT. Encoded protein: CASSPTSRANTGELFF.

Ten or more counts support this clonotype. The rearrangement joins TRBV4-1 to TRBJ2-3; 7 bases map to TRBD1. With V trimmed by 1 base and J by 4 bases, 11 bases remained unmatched. The CDR3 runs 17 residues. Germline V gene lookup returns CDR1 MGHRA and CDR2 YSYEKL. The CDR3, as DNA: TGCGCCAGCAGCCAAGTTGCGAACAGGGGCCCCGCAGATACGCAGTATTTT. Amino acids: CASSQVANRGPADTQYF.

This chain links TRBV6-2 or TRBV6-3 with TRBJ2-1; TRBD2 agrees at 7 bases. This CDR3 has 17 residues. The trim removed 0 bases at V and 3 bases at J, leaving 8 bases unmatched. The V gene's germline CDR1 is MNHEY and CDR2 SVGEGT. The CDR3 reads CASSYSGTTPGYNEQFF. CDR3 nucleotide sequence: TGTGCCAGCAGTTACTCAGGGACTACCCCTGGCTACAATGAGCAGTTCTTC.

The genes are TRBV6-5 and TRBJ2-7; 10 bases agree with TRBD1. The CDR3 has 15 residues. V lost 0 bases to trimming and J lost 3 bases; unmatched junction nucleotides: 2. The germline gives CDR1 MNHEY, CDR2 SVGAGI. The CDR3 DNA is TGTGCCAGCAGTTACTCTGACAGGGGGCTCTACGAGCAGTACTTC. As protein: CASSYSDRGLYEQYF.

This clonotype was detected many times. The rearrangement uses TRBV28 and TRBJ1-1, with 8 bases lining up with TRBD1. Germline CDR1 MDHEN, CDR2 SYDVKM. The CDR3 is made up of 14 amino acids. Trimming cost V 9 bases and J 3 bases; bases outside gene matches: 9. The CDR3 here is CASHETGAHTEAFF. The DNA of the CDR3 is TGTGCCAGTCATGAGACAGGGGCGCACACTGAAGCTTTCTTT.

This clonotype was counted many times. The chain joins TRBV5-1 to TRBJ1-4; D is perhaps TRBD1 (5 bases). Between the trimmed V and J ends, which lost 4 bases and 3 bases, there was a span of 13 bases. This CDR3 has 15 residues. CDR1 is SGHRS and CDR2 is YFSETQ in the germline V gene. The CDR3 sequence is CASSPGPSSNEKLFF. Here the CDR3 DNA reads TGCGCCAGCAGCCCGGGGCCGTCTTCTAATGAAAAACTGTTTTTT.

Regarding this clonotype: A much larger clone differs by one base, so this may be a read error. This rearrangement joins TRBV20-1 to TRBJ2-6; D ambiguous. Germline assignment: CDR1 DFQATT and CDR2 SNEGSKA (reference sequence). CDR3 length: 14 residues. This CDR3 is CSAGNPSGVNVLTF. CDR3 DNA: TGCAGTGCTGGCAACCCCTCTGGGGTCAACGTCCTGACTTTC.

The chain is built from TRBV20-1 and TRBJ2-5; weak D call: TRBD1 (7 bases). The CDR3 is made up of 13 amino acids. The V gene's germline CDR1 is DFQATT and CDR2 SNEGSKA (reference sequence). V was pared by 4 bases and J by 3 bases, with 12 bases between. The CDR3 is CSANPGGKETQYF. CDR3 coding DNA: TGCAGTGCTAACCCAGGGGGGAAAGAGACCCAGTACTTC.

The sample holds a few counts of this clonotype. V usage is TRBV20-1 and J usage is TRBJ2-3; D is perhaps TRBD1 (5 bases). Trimming removed 1 base at V and 7 bases at J, with 18 bases between. Germline CDR1 DFQATT, CDR2 SNEGSKA (reference sequence). The CDR3 loop spans 15 amino acids. CDR3: CSARGPLQGIHTQYF. The CDR3, as DNA: TGCAGTGCTAGAGGCCCCCTCCAGGGCATTCATACGCAGTATTTT.

V gene TRBV6-2 or TRBV6-3 combines with J gene TRBJ2-7; D possibly corresponds to TRBD1 (5 bases). Germline V gene sequence: CDR1 MNHEY, CDR2 SVGEGT. Trimming cost V 7 bases and J 0 bases, with 7 bases left between them. The CDR3 has 12 amino acids. The CDR3 region has the DNA TGTGCCAGCACCGGACACTCCTACGAGCAGTACTTC. Protein product: CASTGHSYEQYF.

This clonotype was recorded at least ten times. The chain joins TRBV11-2 to TRBJ2-1; D may be TRBD2 (5 bases). The CDR3 spans 18 residues. Trimming removed 0 bases from V and 2 bases from J, with 17 bases in between. Germline CDR1 reads SGHAT; CDR2 reads FQNNGV. The CDR3 nucleotides are TGTGCCAGCAGCTTAGACCGACTTCGCGCGGGCCCCTACAATGAGCAGTTCTTC. This codes for CASSLDRLRAGPYNEQFF.

This clonotype came up a few times. This rearrangement joins TRBV2 to TRBJ2-3, with 14 bases matching TRBD2. The CDR3 spans 16 residues. V shed 1 base, J shed 5 bases, and the junction held 2 bases outside the gene matches. Germline V gives CDR1 SNHLY, CDR2 FYNNEI. The CDR3 spells CASSEEGLAGVDTQYF. The CDR3 DNA is TGTGCCAGCAGTGAAGAGGGACTAGCGGGAGTAGATACGCAGTATTTT. The entire variable domain, with the rest obtained from reference TRBV2 and TRBJ2-3, is as follows: EPEVTQTPSHQVTQMGQEVILRCVPISNHLYFYWYRQILGQKVEFLVSFYNNEISEKSEIFDDQFSVERPDGSNFTLKIRSTKLEDSAMYFCASSEEGLAGVDTQYFGPGTRLTVL.

The chain recombines TRBV20-1 with TRBJ1-2; 7 bases match TRBD1. CDR3 length equals 13 residues. Germline values: CDR1 DFQATT, CDR2 SNEGSKA (reference sequence). With V trimmed by 1 base and J by 5 bases, 4 bases remained unmatched. DNA for the CDR3: TGCAGTGCTAGAGTAGCACAGGGGTATGGCTACACCTTC. Translated: CSARVAQGYGYTF.

A few counts support this clonotype. The chain links TRBV4-1 to TRBJ2-2, with D uncertain. The CDR3 is made up of 15 amino acids. CDR1 is MGHRA and CDR2 is YSYEKL in the germline V gene. The ends were cut back, 0 bases at V and 4 bases at J, with 9 bases in the middle. The CDR3: CASSQEAVFTGELFF. DNA of the CDR3: TGCGCCAGCAGCCAAGAGGCAGTCTTCACCGGGGAGCTGTTTTTT.

Judged by abundance, this clonotype is medium-sized. The chain recombines TRBV5-1 with TRBJ2-1; tentatively, D is TRBD1 or TRBD2 (5 bases each). Germline CDR1 SGHRS, CDR2 YFSETQ. The CDR3 loop spans 14 amino acids. V was cut by 4 bases and J by 6 bases, with 14 bases left in between. CDR3 nucleotide sequence: TGCGCCAGCAGCCCCCTGGGGGTGGGCAATGAGCAGTTCTTC. Protein: CASSPLGVGNEQFF.

This clonotype was counted ten times or more. The V and J genes are TRBV20-1 and TRBJ1-2; possibly TRBD1 for D (5 bases). The germline V gene encodes CDR1 DFQATT and CDR2 SNEGSKA (reference sequence). V was clipped by 7 bases and J by 1 base, with 19 bases between them. This CDR3 spans 15 amino acids. CDR3 amino acids: CSVRGRPPNNYGYTF. DNA of the CDR3: TGCAGTGTAAGGGGCCGGCCGCCCAATAACTATGGCTACACCTTC.